Listed below are T cell receptor beta chains from one sample, sequenced in a study of blood T cells in healthy people across ages. TCRdb ran MiXCR on the 5' RACE reads and lists one entry per CDR3 protein. The data hold about 1.4 million distinct CDR3 sequences, with approximately 60% observed a single time. What was sequenced was blood. The receptors were gathered from a man aged 18 to 30 in good health. CDR3s include the opening cysteine and the closing phenylalanine or tryptophan. D genes are given only for firm matches.

J | length | V | D | CDR3
TRBJ2-7 | 15 | TRBV6-5 | . | CASSYSGASIYEQYF
TRBJ2-3 | 13 | TRBV20-1 | . | CSAGDYNTDTQYF
TRBJ2-5 | 13 | TRBV2 | TRBD2 | CASSASGYETQYF
TRBJ2-7 | 13 | TRBV28 | . | CASRPGVSYEQYF
TRBJ1-1 | 12 | TRBV15 | . | CATGTPITEAFF
TRBJ2-7 | 17 | TRBV28 | TRBD2 | CASSLYLGGDYAYEQYF
TRBJ2-2 | 14 | TRBV12-5 | TRBD2 | CAGGWEGTAGELFF
TRBJ2-6 | 15 | TRBV28 | . | CASSFHRAGANVLTF
. | 14 | TRBV4-1 | TRBD1 | CASSQVVTGSEQYF
TRBJ1-5 | 15 | TRBV4-1 | TRBD1 | CASSQGQGEGQPQHF
. | 20 | TRBV7-9 | TRBD2 | CASSIGGWRTSGIEVYEQYF
TRBJ2-1 | 12 | TRBV24-1 | . | CATSIAANEQFF
TRBJ2-5 | 16 | TRBV6-6 | . | CASSQRLGGGQETQYF
TRBJ2-7 | 17 | TRBV4-2 | TRBD2 | CASSHGNSGRAMDEQYF
TRBJ1-2 | 15 | TRBV6-5 | . | CASLPWEGNNYGYTF
TRBJ1-2 | 16 | TRBV7-9 | . | CASSLAHREGLYGYTF
TRBJ1-2 | 15 | TRBV7-2 | . | CASSLIGTSWYGYTF
TRBJ2-7 | 12 | TRBV12-5 | . | CASGLSRYEQYF
TRBJ2-6 | 16 | TRBV29-1 | TRBD1 | CSASDRGSSGANVLTF
TRBJ2-5 | 15 | TRBV20-1 | . | CSARDLGQLQETQYF